A selection of T cell receptor beta chains follows, all from one sample in a study of T-cell reconstitution after alpha-beta-depleted transplantation in children. TCRdb fed the PCR reads into MiXCR, producing one record per CDR3 protein. This sample yields 490,000 or so distinct CDR3 sequences, of which around 12% are seen a single time; less than 6.5% belongs to the top ten. Sequenced here: PBMCs from the stem cell graft donor, sampled from the stem cell graft. These receptors were obtained from a human donor who donated a stem cell graft to a child with combined immunodeficiency. Both conserved end residues are part of each CDR3. D genes are given only for firm matches. The size entry is marked missing in some rows and otherwise reads once, few, many or a size class.

cdr3_aa	cdr3_nt	clone_size	v_call	j_call	d_call
CSAVDRSSTDTQYF	TGCAGTGCCGTCGACCGCTCTAGCACAGATACGCAGTATTTT	many	TRBV20-1	TRBJ2-3	NA
CASSYGNRDRGPLAKNIQYF	TGTGCCAGCAGTTACGGTAACCGGGACAGGGGTCCTCTAGCCAAAAACATTCAGTACTTC	NA	TRBV6-2/TRBV6-3	TRBJ2-4	TRBD1
CASSLGEPSYEQYF	TGTGCCAGCAGTTTGGGTGAGCCCTCCTACGAGCAGTACTTC	many	TRBV12-3/TRBV12-4	TRBJ2-7	NA
CASSPLDGVLLDSNQPQYF	TGTGCCAGCAGCCCCCTCGATGGTGTCCTCTTAGATAGCAATCAGCCCCAGTATTTT	NA	TRBV11-2	TRBJ2-3	NA
CASSLGAPEWSDTQYF	TGCGCCAGCAGCTTGGGAGCGCCGGAATGGTCAGATACGCAGTATTTT	few	TRBV5-1	TRBJ2-3	NA
CASSSRGQRLETQYF	TGCGCCAGCAGTTCGAGGGGGCAGCGTTTAGAGACCCAGTACTTC	few	TRBV5-1	TRBJ2-5	TRBD1
CASSQETGASTDTQYF	TGCGCCAGCAGCCAAGAGACAGGGGCTAGCACAGATACGCAGTATTTT	many	TRBV4-3	TRBJ2-3	TRBD1
CAISEVSADTQYF	TGTGCCATCAGTGAAGTCTCCGCTGATACGCAGTATTTT	many	TRBV10-3	TRBJ2-3	NA
CASSYARGQYYGYTF	TGTGCCAGCAGTTACGCGAGGGGGCAGTACTATGGCTACACCTTC	NA	TRBV6-5	TRBJ1-2	TRBD1
CASSPRPSAGANVLTF	TGTGCCAGCTCACCAAGACCGTCCGCTGGGGCCAACGTCCTGACTTTC	few	TRBV18	TRBJ2-6	NA
CASTRDADNEQFF	TGTGCCAGCACCCGGGACGCAGACAATGAGCAGTTCTTC	NA	TRBV18	TRBJ2-1	NA
CASSELGPNYGYTF	TGTGCCAGCAGTGAACTTGGACCTAACTATGGCTACACCTTC	few	TRBV25-1	TRBJ1-2	NA
CASSPPGTGRNEQFF	TGTGCCAGCAGCCCCCCCGGGACAGGGCGCAATGAGCAGTTCTTC	NA	TRBV7-3	TRBJ2-1	TRBD1
CASSESGQLSYEQYF	TGTGCCAGCAGTGAATCCGGACAGCTCTCCTACGAGCAGTACTTC	NA	TRBV25-1	TRBJ2-7	NA
CASLSGGPSTDTQYF	TGTGCCAGCCTGTCGGGGGGGCCTAGCACAGATACGCAGTATTTT	NA	TRBV28	TRBJ2-3	TRBD2
CASSPGQGPDLYSNQPQHF	TGTGCCAGCAGTCCCGGACAGGGGCCCGATTTATATAGCAATCAGCCCCAGCATTTT	few	TRBV6-5	TRBJ1-5	TRBD1
CSAPPQAGAGEELFF	TGCAGTGCTCCACCGCAAGCCGGGGCCGGAGAAGAACTGTTTTTT	few	TRBV20-1	TRBJ1-4	NA
CAISISGEGYEQYF	TGTGCCATCAGCATATCGGGAGAAGGGTACGAGCAGTACTTC	NA	TRBV10-3	TRBJ2-7	NA
CATSDGGSISGANVLTF	TGTGCCACCAGTGATGGGGGTTCAATCTCTGGGGCCAACGTCCTGACTTTC	NA	TRBV24-1	TRBJ2-6	NA
CASHGGTGNGYTF	TGCGCCAGCCACGGGGGGACAGGGAATGGCTACACCTTC	few	TRBV4-1	TRBJ1-2	TRBD1
CASSAGATDTQYF	TGTGCCAGCAGTGCCGGGGCCACAGATACGCAGTATTTT	NA	TRBV6-4	TRBJ2-3	NA
CASSEYWSYEQYF	TGTGCCAGCAGTGAATACTGGTCCTACGAGCAGTACTTC	few	TRBV6-1	TRBJ2-7	NA
CASSYRGFQETQYF	TGTGCCAGCAGTTACAGGGGGTTTCAAGAGACCCAGTACTTC	few	TRBV5-5	TRBJ2-5	TRBD1
CASSLGTQYEQYF	TGCGCCAGCAGCTTGGGGACTCAGTACGAGCAGTACTTC	many	TRBV5-1	TRBJ2-7	NA
CASSLYRLPPYNEQFF	TGTGCCAGCAGTTTATACCGGCTTCCTCCCTACAATGAGCAGTTCTTC	NA	TRBV27	TRBJ2-1	NA
CASSSLAGGPVINEQFF	TGTGCCAGCAGCAGTCTAGCGGGGGGGCCGGTCATCAATGAGCAGTTCTTC	few	TRBV4-2	TRBJ2-1	TRBD2
CASSLDGDRTGELFF	TGTGCCAGCAGCTTGGACGGGGACAGGACCGGGGAGCTGTTTTTT	few	TRBV5-4	TRBJ2-2	TRBD1
CASIGELLSGTGAFYEQYF	TGTGCCAGCATAGGGGAATTGCTTTCTGGGACAGGGGCTTTCTACGAGCAGTACTTC	NA	TRBV6-2/TRBV6-3	TRBJ2-7	TRBD1
CASSPRDNLYEQYF	TGTGCCAGCAGCCCTAGGGACAACCTCTACGAGCAGTACTTC	many	TRBV9	TRBJ2-7	NA
CASNGGPANYGYTF	TGTGCCAGCAATGGCGGACCAGCTAACTATGGCTACACCTTC	few	TRBV9	TRBJ1-2	NA
CASSLQGSSGNTIYF	TGTGCCAGCAGCCTTCAGGGCTCCTCTGGAAACACCATATATTTT	NA	TRBV7-2	TRBJ1-3	NA
CASTSRLAGANVLTF	TGTGCCAGCACTTCCCGTTTAGCTGGGGCCAACGTCCTGACTTTC	few	TRBV5-4	TRBJ2-6	NA